Given below is one T cell receptor (beta chain) in context. No antigen is known for it. Nothing much larger sits one base from this clone, and base qualities are not available. Libraries were prepared through the immunoSEQ multiplex PCR assay. The immuneACCESS repertoire file appears here via TCRdb, limited to in-frame rearrangements. These files lack a portion of the clones; in checked studies, under half of the deficit traces to unresolved V genes, and the cause of the others is not known. The sample table shows about 180,000 clones, and around nine tenths are seen once. The top ten clones comprise roughly 1.3% of the sample. This record comes from a study of control samples from healthy donors and cancer patients (TCRdb year 2020). Sequenced input: blood. The clonotype originates from a man aged 25 to 40 in good health.

The nucleotide sequence reads as follows: TGCGCCAGCAGTGAACCCGGGACAGCCTATTCACCCCTCCACTTT. Its coded protein is CASSEPGTAYSPLHF. The sequence joins TRBV10-2 to TRBJ1-6; 7 junctional bases match TRBD1. The CDR3 starts with the cysteine, ends with the phenylalanine, and has 15 residues. CDR3 DNA only is kept here, 45 bases in frame from base 1. Germline trimming amounts to 3 bases on V and 8 bases on J, with 7 as the count of junction bases outside the gene matches. Taken from the germline V gene, the CDR1 and CDR2 loops are WSHSY and SAAADI.